This T cell receptor beta chain came from a study of blood T cell repertoires in COVID-19. Study-level information: Specimens from acute and convalescent COVID-19 originated in the United States, Italy and Spain. Sources were T cells, B-cell-depleted T cells, or PBMCs; the material itself was cDNA or gDNA.

With 0 bases removed from V and 10 bases from J, the gap between germline ends came to 10 bases. Germline V gives CDR1 MNHEY, CDR2 SMNVEV (reference sequence). CDR3 length equals 14 residues. In the original analysis: Reference gene primer amplification in the assay estimated nucleated cell counts. TCRdb's table, derived via immunoSEQ multiplex PCR, lists solely in-frame clones and lacks some. Clone size and the V and J calls come from that table; the DNA yielded D and trimming. Among about 270,000 clones listed, less than 85% were seen once. The genes are TRBV27 and TRBJ1-6; no reliable D call. The sample was peripheral blood. The clonotype was recovered from a woman aged 18-30 years with acute or convalescent COVID-19. Here the CDR3 reads CASSLSTVGSPLHF. The CDR3 DNA follows: TGTGCCAGCAGTTTATCGACTGTCGGGTCACCCCTCCACTTT.